These 24 T cell receptor beta chains originate from one sample sequenced in a study of response to subunit inactivated influenza vaccine. TCRdb reprocessed the RT-PCR reads via MiXCR and lists one record per CDR3 protein. The table records 450,000 to 500,000 distinct CDR3 sequences, about 10% of them present only once. The sample was PBMCs from blood, taken around seven weeks after vaccination. The source of these receptors is a man aged 45-65 years who received an inactivated influenza vaccine.

This clonotype has a handful of counts. The V and J genes are TRBV24-1 and TRBJ2-3; D is perhaps TRBD1 (5 bases). This CDR3 is built from 14 residues. Trimming removed 5 bases at V and 5 bases at J, with 13 bases between. The germline V gene encodes CDR1 KGHDR and CDR2 SFDVKD. CDR3 sequence reads: CATSVRQGIDTQYF. The CDR3 DNA follows: TGTGCCACCAGTGTGCGGCAGGGAATAGATACGCAGTATTTT.

This clonotype was counted between two and nine times. This sequence joins TRBV28 and TRBJ2-7, with 8 bases identical to TRBD1. CDR1 MDHEN and CDR2 SYDVKM come from the germline V gene. V was pared by 1 base and J by 3 bases, with 8 bases of the junction left unmatched. CDR3 length: 16 residues. The CDR3 protein is CASSLFSQGADYEQYF. CDR3 DNA sequence: TGTGCCAGCAGTTTATTCAGCCAGGGGGCAGACTACGAGCAGTACTTC. Variable domain in full (rest from reference TRBV28 and TRBJ2-7): DVKVTQSSRYLVKRTGEKVFLECVQDMDHENMFWYRQDPGLGLRLIYFSYDVKMKEKGDIPEGYSVSREKKERFSLILESASTNQTSMYLCASSLFSQGADYEQYFGPGTRLTVT.

In this sample, this clonotype turned up many times. The genes are TRBV10-3 and TRBJ2-3; 7 bases agree with TRBD2. The CDR3 is 15 residues long. V dropped 2 bases and J dropped 4; count of bases not matched to a gene: 6. Germline V gene lookup returns CDR1 ENHRY and CDR2 SYGVKD. This CDR3 is CAISENGRGADTQYF. CDR3 nucleotide sequence: TGTGCCATCAGTGAGAATGGCCGGGGGGCAGATACGCAGTATTTT.

The CDR3: CSVGDGGHTEAFF. CDR3 DNA: TGCAGCGTTGGAGACGGGGGGCACACTGAAGCTTTCTTT. The chain has TRBV29-1 and TRBJ1-1; D is perhaps TRBD1 (6 bases). CDR3 length: 13 residues. In germline, CDR1 is SQVTM, CDR2 ANQGSEA. The ends were cut back, 4 bases at V and 3 bases at J, with 12 bases in the middle.

This clonotype came up many times. The rearrangement uses TRBV7-6 and TRBJ2-1; 9 bases agree with TRBD2. V lost 2 bases, J lost 4 bases, and 3 bases stayed unmatched. This CDR3 is 15 amino acids long. Germline V gene sequence: CDR1 SGHVS, CDR2 FNYEAQ. For the CDR3, the DNA is TGTGCCAGCAGCTTAACGGGACTAGCTTACAATGAGCAGTTCTTC. Its protein product is CASSLTGLAYNEQFF.

The chain joins TRBV2 to TRBJ2-7; D remains unclear. Trimming shortened V by 0 bases and J by 0 bases, and 9 bases separated the two germline ends. This CDR3 contains 15 residues. Per the germline V gene, CDR1 is SNHLY and CDR2 is FYNNEI. CDR3 region: CASSEARENSYEQYF. The CDR3, as DNA: TGTGCCAGCAGTGAAGCAAGGGAAAACTCCTACGAGCAGTACTTC.

This clonotype was counted ten times or more. The chain recombines TRBV13 with TRBJ2-1, with TRBD2 matching over 9 bases. After removal of 5 bases from V and 8 bases from J, the junction contained 13 bases not matched to a gene. The CDR3 runs to 16 residues. Germline V CDR1 and CDR2: PRHDT, FYEKMQ (reference sequence). CDR3: CASSQGSLAGPYEQFF. The CDR3 coding sequence is TGTGCCAGCAGCCAAGGGAGTCTAGCGGGACCCTATGAGCAGTTCTTC.

This clonotype has a handful of counts. The genes are TRBV20-1 and TRBJ2-7; D gene uncertain. Germline V gene lookup returns CDR1 DFQATT and CDR2 SNEGSKA (reference sequence). Trimming removed 6 bases at V and 2 bases at J, with 20 bases between. This CDR3 spans 15 amino acids. The CDR3 region has the DNA TGCAGTGCCCTTGGTCCCCCGGACCGCGCCTACGAGCAGTACTTC. Residues: CSALGPPDRAYEQYF.

This clonotype was found many times. The chain links TRBV5-1 to TRBJ2-7, with TRBD1 matching over 7 bases. The V gene end was trimmed by 3 bases and the J gene end by 0 bases; junction bases not matched to a gene: 6. This CDR3 has 15 amino acids. The germline V gene has CDR1 SGHRS and CDR2 YFSETQ. CDR3 region: CASSYGQATSYEQYF. DNA for the CDR3: TGCGCCAGCAGCTACGGACAGGCCACCTCCTACGAGCAGTACTTC.

This clonotype showed up many times. This rearrangement joins TRBV20-1 to TRBJ2-1; D is uncertain. CDR3 length equals 9 residues. CDR1 and CDR2 from the germline V gene are DFQATT and SNEGSKA (reference sequence). V was pared by 6 bases and J by 10 bases, with 7 bases between. The CDR3 DNA reads as TGCAGTGCATCTTACGAGCAGTTCTTC. It is translated as CSASYEQFF.

Only a few counts were recorded for this clonotype. V gene TRBV2 combines with J gene TRBJ2-1; 7 bases are shared with TRBD2. After removal of 4 bases from V and 7 bases from J, the junction contained 16 bases not matched to a gene. CDR1 and CDR2 from the germline V gene are SNHLY and FYNNEI. This CDR3 region has 17 residues. This CDR3 reads CASSGLSLVGGVNEQFF. Written as DNA, the CDR3 is TGTGCCAGCAGTGGATTGTCGCTGGTGGGAGGGGTGAATGAGCAGTTCTTC.

The gene calls are TRBV27 and TRBJ1-2; weak D call: TRBD1 (5 bases). The germline V gene has CDR1 MNHEY and CDR2 SMNVEV (reference sequence). The CDR3 is 13 amino acids. With 3 bases removed from V and 6 bases from J, the gap between germline ends came to 11 bases. The CDR3 loop reads CASSFRGGHGYTF. In DNA form, the CDR3 reads TGTGCCAGCAGTTTTAGGGGCGGCCATGGCTACACCTTC.

This clonotype was recorded at least ten times. The V gene is TRBV10-3, the J gene TRBJ1-2; D gene ambiguous. CDR3 size: 14 residues. The ends were cut back, 3 bases at V and 3 bases at J, with 11 bases in the middle. CDR1 ENHRY and CDR2 SYGVKD come from the germline V gene. CDR3 amino acids: CAISDSKEDYGYTF. CDR3 bases: TGTGCCATCAGTGACTCAAAGGAAGACTATGGCTACACCTTC.

The gene calls are TRBV5-1 and TRBJ2-7; tentative D call: TRBD1 (5 bases). The CDR3 has 13 residues. V dropped 5 bases and J dropped 3 bases, with 12 bases sitting between them. Germline V lookup: CDR1 SGHRS, CDR2 YFSETQ. CDR3 nucleotides: TGCGCCAGCAGGACGGACATGGACTACGAGCAGTACTTC. The encoded protein is CASRTDMDYEQYF.

The chain recombines TRBV12-3 or TRBV12-4 with TRBJ2-5; 7 nucleotides line up with TRBD2. Losses at the gene ends were 6 bases for V and 9 bases for J; bases not matched to a gene: 10. The CDR3 is made up of 13 amino acids. The CDR3 is CASRPSGGGPQYF. The CDR3 DNA follows: TGTGCCAGCAGGCCCTCGGGGGGTGGGCCCCAGTACTTC.

The chain uses TRBV4-1 and TRBJ2-1; D unclear. Germline V lookup: CDR1 MGHRA, CDR2 YSYEKL. Between the trimmed V and J ends, which lost 3 bases and 10 bases, there was a span of 13 bases. This CDR3 region has 13 residues. The CDR3 region has the DNA TGCGCCAGCAGCCAGACTCCCTCAGCGGAGCAGTTCTTC. It encodes CASSQTPSAEQFF.

The chain joins TRBV20-1 to TRBJ2-5; the D gene is possibly TRBD1 (6 bases). This CDR3 is 15 amino acids long. The V gene's germline CDR1 is DFQATT and CDR2 SNEGSKA (reference sequence). Trimming removed 0 bases from V and 2 bases from J, with 13 bases in between. CDR3 loop: CSARDPRQVQETQYF. The CDR3 nucleotides are TGCAGTGCTAGAGATCCAAGACAGGTTCAAGAGACCCAGTACTTC.

In this sample, this clonotype turned up a few times. The CDR3 bases are TGCGCCAGCAGCTTAGTAGACAGCCTGAAAGAGACCCAGTACTTC. Protein product: CASSLVDSLKETQYF. This rearrangement joins TRBV5-1 to TRBJ2-5, with a tentative D call TRBD1 (5 bases). Between the trimmed V and J ends, which lost 2 bases and 3 bases, there was a span of 14 bases. The CDR3 has 15 amino acids. Per the germline V gene, CDR1 is SGHRS and CDR2 is YFSETQ.

This chain joins TRBV5-1 and TRBJ2-7; 9 positions agree with TRBD1. The CDR3 totals 15 residues. With V trimmed by 4 bases and J by 3 bases, 8 bases remained unmatched. The germline V gene encodes CDR1 SGHRS and CDR2 YFSETQ. The chain's CDR3 is CASSPAGTGIYEQYF. CDR3 DNA: TGCGCCAGCAGCCCCGCCGGGACAGGGATCTACGAGCAGTACTTC.

This sequence joins TRBV25-1 and TRBJ1-2; 8 positions match TRBD1. This CDR3 comprises 13 residues. The J segment lost 3 bases and the V segment lost 6 bases, leaving 3 bases of the junction unmatched. CDR1 and CDR2 from the germline V gene are MGHDK and SYGVNS. CDR3 sequence reads: CASRPGQDYGYTF. The CDR3 nucleotides are TGTGCCAGCAGACCGGGACAGGACTATGGCTACACCTTC.

Ten or more counts support this clonotype. The genes are TRBV29-1 and TRBJ2-3; D is unresolved. V was cut by 6 bases and J by 2 bases, with 6 bases left in between. Germline assignment: CDR1 SQVTM and CDR2 ANQGSEA. This CDR3 has 11 amino acids. CDR3 bases: TGCAGCGTCAAGAACACAGATACGCAGTATTTT. It specifies CSVKNTDTQYF.

This clonotype was seen more than once but under ten times. The chain combines TRBV5-1 with TRBJ1-1; 8 nucleotides align to TRBD1. The CDR3 length is 16 residues. The germline V gene encodes CDR1 SGHRS and CDR2 YFSETQ. The V segment lost 6 bases and the J segment 1 base; nucleotides outside the gene matches: 11. CDR3 DNA sequence: TGCGCCAGCACCCAACCCGGGACAGGACGGAACACTGAAGCTTTCTTT. Translating it yields CASTQPGTGRNTEAFF.

This clonotype was counted at least ten times. The gene calls are TRBV4-3 and TRBJ2-5, with 9 bases fitting TRBD1. Trimming at V came to 4 bases and at J to 5 bases, leaving 5 bases not matched to a gene. Germline CDR1 and CDR2: LGHNA and YSLEER. The length of the CDR3 is 14 residues. DNA of the CDR3: TGCGCCAGCAGCCCCTCGACAGGGGGTGAGACCCAGTACTTC. This gives the protein CASSPSTGGETQYF.

The rearrangement uses TRBV4-1 and TRBJ1-1; maybe TRBD1 (6 bases). This CDR3 comprises 14 residues. V lost 8 bases to trimming and J lost 1 base, with 14 bases between them. CDR1 and CDR2 (germline): MGHRA, YSYEKL. CDR3 sequence: CASRRRGGNTEAFF. The CDR3 nucleotides are TGCGCCAGCCGAAGGAGGGGGGGGAACACTGAAGCTTTCTTT.